Sequencing of this T cell receptor beta chain was carried out in a study of CD8+CD57+ T cells in acquired aplastic anemia. Genomic DNA was employed as the template in profiling TCR beta VDJ and CDR3. TCRdb analysed the reads with MiXCR anew, one entry per CDR3 protein. Among 150,000 to 200,000 distinct CDR3 sequences listed, approximately 40% were seen once. Study-wide results and limits: Twenty-nine shared CD8+ CDR3s appeared highly expressed within patients' immunodominant clones. Levels of CD8+ Simpson's diversity were not significantly distinct in patients versus controls.

This CDR3 has 13 residues. Germline CDR1 and CDR2: SGHTA and FQGNSA. Trimming removed 2 bases from V and 9 bases from J; junction bases left unmatched: 4. In its sample, this clonotype was seen many times. The antigen remains undetermined. The chain uses TRBV7-2 and TRBJ2-1; 7 nucleotides align to TRBD2. The sequencing sample was made of sorted CD4+, CD8+, or CD8+CD57+ T cells (not recorded which) from PBMCs. The sequence derives from a human donor in good health. CDR3 in amino acids: CASSLRREVEQFF. The CDR3 DNA reads TGTGCCAGCAGCTTACGTCGGGAGGTTGAGCAGTTCTTC.